Described below is a single T cell receptor beta chain sequence and its context. Its target is not known. Clones were read by immunoSEQ multiplex PCR, and TCRdb kept only the in-frame ones, dropping some. The sample shows more than 25,000 clones, roughly 83% of them seen only once. Patients in the study, people with chemo-refractory metastatic non-small-cell lung cancer, received focal radiation plus ipilimumab CTLA-4 blockade. This CDR3 region has 15 residues. In germline, CDR1 is MNHNY, CDR2 SVGAGI (reference sequence). The junction had 2 bases not matched to a gene; V was cut back by 2 bases and J by 1 base. These data originate in a study of radiotherapy plus CTLA-4 blockade in lung cancer. As for the study in general: Overall, 15% to 20% of patients showed an objective response, while around 34% attained disease control.

The study, taken as a whole, reports: There was expansion of tumor-derived TCR clones in blood after radiotherapy plus ipilimumab. Early blood T cell clone dynamics reportedly forecast response best, with interferon-beta.

The receptor's source is a human donor with non-small cell lung cancer that progressed on radiotherapy plus ipilimumab. V and J are TRBV6-6 and TRBJ2-1; 7 nucleotides line up with TRBD2. The material sequenced was peripheral blood, taken from a patient treated with radiotherapy plus ipilimumab. CDR3 in amino acids: CASSYERGSYNEQFF. DNA of the CDR3: TGTGCCAGCAGTTACGAGCGGGGTTCCTACAATGAGCAGTTCTTC.